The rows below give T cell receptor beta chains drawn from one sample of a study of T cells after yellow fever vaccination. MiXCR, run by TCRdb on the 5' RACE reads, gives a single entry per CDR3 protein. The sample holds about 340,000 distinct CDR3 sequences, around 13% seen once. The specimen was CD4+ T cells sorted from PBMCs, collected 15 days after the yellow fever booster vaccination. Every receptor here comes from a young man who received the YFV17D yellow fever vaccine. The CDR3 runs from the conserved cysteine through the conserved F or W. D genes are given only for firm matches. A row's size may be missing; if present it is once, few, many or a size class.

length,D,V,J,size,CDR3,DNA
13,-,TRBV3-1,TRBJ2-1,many,CASSQDTRTEQFF,TGTGCCAGCAGCCAAGATACACGGACTGAGCAGTTCTTC
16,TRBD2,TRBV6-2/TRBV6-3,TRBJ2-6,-,CASIDGGASGANVLTF,TGTGCCAGCATCGACGGGGGGGCCTCTGGGGCCAACGTCCTGACTTTC
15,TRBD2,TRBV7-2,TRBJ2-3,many,CASSRDYLSTDTQYF,TGTGCCAGCAGCCGGGACTACCTATCCACAGATACGCAGTATTTT
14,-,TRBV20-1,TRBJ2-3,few,CSAREPGLTDTQYF,TGCAGTGCTAGAGAGCCGGGCCTCACAGATACGCAGTATTTT
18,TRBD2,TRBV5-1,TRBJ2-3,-,CASSQTPLAGGVADTQYF,TGCGCCAGCAGCCAAACCCCCCTAGCGGGGGGTGTAGCAGATACGCAGTATTTT
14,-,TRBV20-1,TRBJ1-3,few,CSASPPYSGNTIYF,TGCAGTGCTTCCCCCCCCTACTCTGGAAACACCATATATTTT
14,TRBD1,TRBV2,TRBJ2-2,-,CASRDTGGTGELFF,TGTGCCAGCAGGGACACAGGGGGTACCGGGGAGCTGTTTTTT
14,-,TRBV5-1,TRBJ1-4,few,CASSLETANEKLFF,TGCGCCAGCAGCTTGGAAACAGCCAATGAAAAACTGTTTTTT
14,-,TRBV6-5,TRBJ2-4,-,CASSYSSRTNIQYF,TGTGCCAGCAGTTACTCGAGTCGGACAAACATTCAGTACTTC
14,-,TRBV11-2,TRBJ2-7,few,CASSQQGGKEEQYF,TGTGCCAGCAGTCAACAGGGAGGGAAGGAGGAGCAGTACTTC
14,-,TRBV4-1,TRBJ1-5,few,CASSQGQLNQPQHF,TGCGCCAGCAGCCAAGGACAGCTTAATCAGCCCCAGCATTTT
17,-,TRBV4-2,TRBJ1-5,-,CASAGAGAPNSNQPQHF,TGTGCCAGCGCCGGGGCAGGGGCCCCGAATAGCAATCAGCCCCAGCATTTT
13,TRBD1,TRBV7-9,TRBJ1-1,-,CASTKDRGPRAFF,TGTGCCAGCACCAAAGACAGGGGGCCTCGGGCTTTCTTT
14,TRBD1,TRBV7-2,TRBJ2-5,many,CASRRTTGLETQYF,TGTGCCAGCAGGCGAACGACAGGGTTGGAGACCCAGTACTTC
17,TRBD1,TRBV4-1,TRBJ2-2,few,CASSQSWSGGGTGELFF,TGCGCCAGCAGCCAAAGTTGGTCAGGGGGCGGCACCGGGGAGCTGTTTTTT
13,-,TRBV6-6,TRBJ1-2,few,CASSTGYNYGYTF,TGTGCCAGCAGTACAGGGTACAACTATGGCTACACCTTC
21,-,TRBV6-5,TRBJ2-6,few,CARPSPGRSIYRFAGANVLTF,TGTGCCAGACCCTCCCCGGGGCGAAGCATATACCGTTTCGCTGGGGCCAACGTCCTGACTTTC
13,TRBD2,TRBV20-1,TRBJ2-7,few,CSATGGTVYEQYF,TGCAGTGCTACGGGGGGGACCGTCTACGAGCAGTACTTC
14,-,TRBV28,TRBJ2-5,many,CASSSRLGEETQYF,TGTGCCAGCAGTTCCCGACTAGGCGAAGAGACCCAGTACTTC
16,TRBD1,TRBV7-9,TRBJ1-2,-,CASRRQGTGGNYGYTF,TGTGCCAGCAGGCGGCAAGGGACAGGGGGGAACTATGGCTACACCTTC
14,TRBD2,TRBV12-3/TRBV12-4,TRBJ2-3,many,CASSRTSGTDTQYF,TGTGCCAGCAGCCGGACTAGCGGCACAGATACGCAGTATTTT
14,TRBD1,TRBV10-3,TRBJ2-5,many,CAISWTGADGTQYF,TGTGCCATCAGTTGGACAGGAGCTGACGGGACCCAGTACTTC
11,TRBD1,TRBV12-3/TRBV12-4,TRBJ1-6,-,CASSATGALHF,TGTGCCAGCAGCGCGACAGGGGCCCTCCACTTT
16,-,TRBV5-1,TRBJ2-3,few,CASSEGLDSSTDTQYF,TGCGCCAGCAGCGAGGGACTTGACTCTAGCACAGATACGCAGTATTTT
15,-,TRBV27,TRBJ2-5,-,CASNWAGATQETQYF,TGTGCCAGCAATTGGGCGGGGGCGACCCAAGAGACCCAGTACTTC
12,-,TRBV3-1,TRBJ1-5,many,CASSQADQPQHF,TGTGCCAGCAGCCAAGCGGATCAGCCCCAGCATTTT